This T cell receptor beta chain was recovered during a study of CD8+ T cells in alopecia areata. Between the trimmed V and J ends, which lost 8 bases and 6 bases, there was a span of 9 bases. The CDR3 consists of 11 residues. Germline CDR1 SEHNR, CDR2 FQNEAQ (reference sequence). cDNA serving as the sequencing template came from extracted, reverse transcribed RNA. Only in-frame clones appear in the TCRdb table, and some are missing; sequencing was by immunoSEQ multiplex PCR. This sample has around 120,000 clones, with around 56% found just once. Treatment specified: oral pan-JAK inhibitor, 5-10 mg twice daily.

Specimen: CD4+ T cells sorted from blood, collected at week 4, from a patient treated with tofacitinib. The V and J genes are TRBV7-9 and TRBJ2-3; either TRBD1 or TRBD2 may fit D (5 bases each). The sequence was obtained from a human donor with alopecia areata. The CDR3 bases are TGTGCCAGCGCTGAGGGGGATACGCAGTATTTT. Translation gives CASAEGDTQYF.